A single sample is the source of the 23 T cell receptor beta chains below, sequenced in a study of blood T cells in healthy people across ages. PCR was performed a second time for about 6 to 12 cycles using a sample-barcoded 5' primer and a J-beta primer mix. TCRdb re-derived calls from the 5' RACE reads in MiXCR, one entry per CDR3 protein. The data show around 850,000 distinct CDR3 sequences, with around 36% seen just once and 10% to 15% held by the top ten. The sequencing input was blood. These receptors came from a man aged 18 to 29 in good health.

The rearrangement uses TRBV20-1 and TRBJ1-4; the D gene is possibly TRBD1 (5 bases). The CDR3 runs to 13 residues. Germline V gives CDR1 DFQATT, CDR2 SNEGSKA (reference sequence). V was cut by 5 bases and J by 8 bases, with 15 bases left in between. The CDR3 sequence is CSAFTWTTEKLFF. For the CDR3, the DNA is TGCAGTGCTTTTACGTGGACAACCGAAAAACTGTTTTTT.

V gene TRBV12-3 or TRBV12-4 combines with J gene TRBJ2-1; D gene uncertain. V gave up 3 bases and J gave up 0 bases, with 15 bases separating them. The CDR3 consists of 17 residues. The CDR3 protein is CASSLGTAYNSYNEQFF. CDR3 DNA sequence: TGTGCCAGCAGTTTGGGTACAGCCTATAACTCCTACAATGAGCAGTTCTTC.

The chain carries TRBV2 and TRBJ2-1, with a weak D call TRBD2 (6 bases). This CDR3 contains 13 residues. Germline CDR1 reads SNHLY; CDR2 reads FYNNEI. Deletions cut 11 bases from V and 4 bases from J, with 15 bases between. In DNA, the CDR3 is TGTGCCGCCCTGGCGGGGCGATACAATGAGCAGTTCTTC. It yields the protein CAALAGRYNEQFF. The whole variable domain, remainder taken from reference TRBV2 and TRBJ2-1, is EPEVTQTPSHQVTQMGQEVILRCVPISNHLYFYWYRQILGQKVEFLVSFYNNEISEKSEIFDDQFSVERPDGSNFTLKIRSTKLEDSAMYFCAALAGRYNEQFFGPGTRLTVL.

This chain connects TRBV5-6 to TRBJ2-1; possibly TRBD1 or TRBD2 for D (5 bases each). CDR3 length equals 12 residues. Per the germline V gene, CDR1 is SGHDT and CDR2 is YYEEEE. The V end was cut by 2 bases, the J end by 10 bases, with 10 bases between. The CDR3 nucleotides read TGTGCCAGCAGCTTTCCCAGGGAGGAGCAGTTCTTC. Residues: CASSFPREEQFF.

This clonotype was counted between two and nine times. The chain combines TRBV14 with TRBJ2-7, with D perhaps matching TRBD1 (6 bases). The CDR3 spans 15 residues. Germline loops: CDR1 SGHDN, CDR2 FVKESK. The V end lost 1 base, the J end lost 0 bases, and 10 bases lay between the germline ends. CDR3 sequence: CASSQGTVYSYEQYF. DNA of the CDR3: TGTGCCAGCAGCCAAGGGACAGTCTACTCCTACGAGCAGTACTTC.

This clonotype was detected many times. This CDR3 reads CSARYTQETQYF. The CDR3 DNA reads as TGCAGTGCTAGATACACCCAAGAGACCCAGTACTTC. This chain joins TRBV20-1 and TRBJ2-5, with D hard to call. CDR1 and CDR2 from the germline V gene are DFQATT and SNEGSKA (reference sequence). Deletions cut 2 bases from V and 1 base from J, with 5 bases between. The CDR3 loop spans 12 amino acids.

This clonotype appeared a few times. V gene TRBV12-3 or TRBV12-4 combines with J gene TRBJ2-1; TRBD2 aligns across 10 bases. This CDR3 has 13 residues. V lost 10 bases to trimming and J lost 3 bases; unmatched junction nucleotides: 3. CDR3 sequence reads: CATKRGGYNEQFF. The CDR3 DNA reads TGTGCCACCAAGCGGGGGGGCTACAATGAGCAGTTCTTC.

The chain is built from TRBV5-6 and TRBJ2-5; D is undetermined. Trimming took 0 bases from V and 0 from J, leaving 9 bases between them. CDR3 length: 15 residues. Per germline, CDR1 SGHDT and CDR2 YYEEEE. This CDR3 is CASSLDPRDQETQYF. The CDR3 DNA reads as TGTGCCAGCAGCTTGGATCCTAGGGACCAAGAGACCCAGTACTTC.

Regarding this clonotype: One junction end disagrees with the germline gene, perhaps due to a read error. The chain recombines TRBV6-5 with TRBJ1-2; weak D call: TRBD1 (6 bases). Germline V CDR1 and CDR2: MNHEY, SVGAGI. CDR3 size: 15 residues. The CDR3 protein is CVSSFSGGSNYGYTF. CDR3 in DNA: TGTGTCAGCAGTTTTTCGGGGGGCTCGAACTATGGCTACACCTTC.

The chain has TRBV29-1 and TRBJ2-1; 7 positions agree with TRBD1. The DNA matches TRBJ2-7 better at its end, which makes the J call doubtful. The CDR3 is 15 amino acids. CDR1 is SQVTM and CDR2 is ANQGSEA in the germline V gene. The CDR3 coding sequence is TGCAGCGTTGAGCTGACAGGGAGCCCCTACAATGAGCAGTACTTC. It codes for CSVELTGSPYNEQYF.

The gene calls are TRBV7-9 and TRBJ2-5; maybe TRBD1 (6 bases). Germline values: CDR1 SEHNR, CDR2 FQNEAQ (reference sequence). The CDR3 loop spans 13 amino acids. The ends were cut back, 3 bases at V and 4 bases at J, with 9 bases in the middle. The CDR3 DNA reads TGTGCCAGCAGCTTGGACAGTGTAGAGACCCAGTACTTC. Its protein product is CASSLDSVETQYF.

Ten or more counts support this clonotype. J is TRBJ2-3 and V is TRBV12-3 or TRBV12-4; D ambiguous. With 3 bases removed from V and 3 bases from J, the gap between germline ends came to 4 bases. This CDR3 region has 12 residues. The DNA for the CDR3 is TGTGCCAGCAGTTTCGCGACAGATACGCAGTATTTT. Its translation: CASSFATDTQYF.

The CDR3, as DNA: TGCAGCGTTGATCCCAGATCAGACACCTTC. It specifies CSVDPRSDTF. The gene calls are TRBV29-1 and TRBJ1-2; D gene uncertain. The ends were cut back, 3 bases at V and 12 bases at J, with 11 bases in the middle. The CDR3 loop spans 10 amino acids. Germline V gene data show CDR1 as SQVTM and CDR2 as ANQGSEA.

This clonotype was picked up a small number of times. V usage is TRBV7-2 and J usage is TRBJ1-2, with a tentative D call TRBD1 (5 bases). The germline CDR1 and CDR2 sequences are SGHTA and FQGNSA. V was cut by 0 bases and J by 2 bases, with 7 bases left in between. The CDR3 is 14 residues long. The CDR3 reads CASSLARDNYGYTF. CDR3 in DNA: TGTGCCAGCAGCTTAGCCAGGGACAACTATGGCTACACCTTC.

This chain links TRBV5-1 with TRBJ2-3; perhaps TRBD2 as D (5 bases). The CDR3 sequence is 14 residues long. Germline-derived CDR1 and CDR2 are SGHRS and YFSETQ. Trimming removed 4 bases from V and 5 bases from J, with 14 bases in between. CDR3: CASSLAGREDTQYF. In DNA, the CDR3 is TGCGCCAGCAGCCTGGCGGGTCGGGAAGATACGCAGTATTTT.

The rearrangement joins TRBV7-9 to TRBJ2-1, with 10 bases fitting TRBD2. Per germline, CDR1 SEHNR and CDR2 FQNEAQ (reference sequence). Germline trimming cut 6 bases from V and 7 bases from J; bases unmatched to any gene: 9. CDR3 length: 15 amino acids. CDR3: CASSFTSGIGNEQFF. Written as DNA, the CDR3 is TGTGCCAGCAGTTTTACTAGCGGGATTGGGAATGAGCAGTTCTTC. Looking up the rest from reference TRBV7-9 and TRBJ2-1 gives the full variable domain: DTGVSQNPRHKITKRGQNVTFRCDPISEHNRLYWYRQTLGQGPEFLTYFQNEAQLEKSRLLSDRFSAERPKGSFSTLEIQRTEQGDSAMYLCASSFTSGIGNEQFFGPGTRLTVL.

The J gene is TRBJ1-1, the V gene TRBV5-1; 11 bases match TRBD1. In germline, CDR1 is SGHRS, CDR2 YFSETQ. The V gene end was trimmed by 3 bases and the J gene end by 6 bases; junction bases not matched to a gene: 4. The CDR3 length is 14 residues. The DNA for the CDR3 is TGCGCCAGCAGCTCGGGACAGGGGGTCCCTGAAGCTTTCTTT. It yields the protein CASSSGQGVPEAFF.

Ten or more counts support this clonotype. The chain has TRBV4-2 and TRBJ2-4; perhaps D is TRBD1 or TRBD2 (6 bases each). The V end lost 4 bases, the J end lost 8 bases, and 12 bases lay between the germline ends. This CDR3 comprises 13 residues. Germline-derived CDR1 and CDR2 are LGHNA and YNFKEQ. The chain's CDR3 is CASSRGAMDIQYF. The CDR3 DNA is TGTGCCAGCAGCCGGGGGGCCATGGACATTCAGTACTTC.

This clonotype was detected a few times. The chain joins TRBV5-1 to TRBJ1-1; D uncertain. The V end lost 3 bases, the J end lost 1 base, and 13 bases lay between the germline ends. This CDR3 spans 15 amino acids. CDR1 and CDR2 (germline): SGHRS, YFSETQ. The CDR3, as DNA: TGCGCCAGCAGCTCGGATGGGCTCGCGAACACTGAAGCTTTCTTT. Translating gives CASSSDGLANTEAFF.

This clonotype was seen only a few times. This sequence joins TRBV4-3 and TRBJ2-1, with 11 nucleotides matching TRBD2. The V gene's germline CDR1 is LGHNA and CDR2 YSLEER. The V gene end was trimmed by 2 bases and the J gene end by 4 bases; junction bases not matched to a gene: 4. CDR3 length: 16 amino acids. The CDR3: CASSQQTSGVYNEQFF. In DNA form, the CDR3 reads TGCGCCAGCAGCCAACAGACTAGCGGGGTTTACAATGAGCAGTTCTTC.

This rearrangement joins TRBV9 to TRBJ1-1; 8 bases align to TRBD1. Germline V gene sequence: CDR1 SGDLS, CDR2 YYNGEE. The V and J ends lost 3 bases and 6 bases, in that order; junction bases with no gene match: 10. The CDR3 totals 15 residues. The CDR3: CASSGGTGSAAEAFF. CDR3 sequence (DNA): TGTGCCAGCAGCGGTGGGACAGGTAGCGCGGCTGAAGCTTTCTTT.

This chain joins TRBV27 and TRBJ2-7; the D call may be TRBD1 or TRBD2 (7 bases each). The CDR3 extends over 15 amino acids. V lost 6 bases, J lost 7 bases, and 22 bases lay in between. CDR1 MNHEY and CDR2 SMNVEV come from the germline V gene (reference sequence). The CDR3 protein is CASRPYRGGNNEQYF. CDR3 in DNA: TGTGCCAGCAGGCCATACAGGGGAGGGAACAATGAGCAGTACTTC.

The rearrangement links TRBV20-1 to TRBJ2-3; 9 bases are a match to TRBD2. This CDR3 is built from 15 residues. V lost 6 bases and J lost 1; bases outside the gene matches: 8. Germline V gene sequence: CDR1 DFQATT, CDR2 SNEGSKA (reference sequence). The CDR3 DNA sequence: TGCAGTGCCTATACGCGGGGGGGGGGCACAGATACGCAGTATTTT. Its translation: CSAYTRGGGTDTQYF.